The rows below give T cell receptor beta chains drawn from one sample of a study of T cells in Graves' hyperthyroidism and ophthalmopathy. From the multiplex PCR reads, TCRdb called clonotypes with MiXCR, one entry per CDR3 protein. The sample has roughly 520,000 distinct CDR3 sequences, roughly 25% seen once. Sequencing was carried out using blood. The receptors were sampled from a woman aged 30 to 39 with Graves' ophthalmopathy. Both conserved end residues are part of each CDR3. Fields, in order: CDR3 length, clone size, D gene, V gene, J gene, CDR3 protein, CDR3 DNA. A D gene is named only where the DNA matches it firmly. Size values are once, few and many counts, or a class for expanded clones, and some rows have none.

length: 17; size: few; D: TRBD1; V: TRBV18; J: TRBJ1-6; CDR3: CASSPQSWDRHNSPLHF; DNA: TGTGCCAGCTCACCACAGTCTTGGGACAGGCATAATTCACCCCTCCACTTT
length: 14; size: .; D: .; V: TRBV15; J: TRBJ2-5; CDR3: CATSRGLFQETQYF; DNA: TGTGCCACCAGCCGGGGACTTTTCCAAGAGACCCAGTACTTC
length: 11; size: .; D: .; V: TRBV11-2; J: TRBJ2-5; CDR3: CASSSIETQYF; DNA: TGTGCCAGCAGCTCAATAGAGACCCAGTACTTC
length: 12; size: .; D: .; V: TRBV29-1; J: TRBJ1-2; CDR3: CSVVGTLDGYTF; DNA: TGCAGCGTCGTGGGCACCCTCGATGGCTACACCTTC
length: 14; size: many; D: TRBD2; V: TRBV3-1; J: TRBJ2-7; CDR3: CASSQRGSSYEQYF; DNA: TGTGCCAGCAGCCAACGCGGGAGCTCCTACGAGCAGTACTTC
length: 14; size: .; D: .; V: TRBV9; J: TRBJ1-1; CDR3: CASSAEDGNTEAFF; DNA: TGTGCCAGCAGCGCGGAGGACGGGAACACTGAAGCTTTCTTT
length: 14; size: many; D: .; V: TRBV5-1; J: TRBJ1-1; CDR3: CASSSTVLNTEAFF; DNA: TGCGCCAGCAGCTCGACAGTTTTGAACACTGAAGCTTTCTTT
length: 15; size: many; D: .; V: TRBV14; J: TRBJ2-7; CDR3: CASSPNRWGSYEQYF; DNA: TGTGCCAGCAGCCCCAACAGGTGGGGCTCCTACGAGCAGTACTTC
length: 17; size: few; D: TRBD2; V: TRBV15; J: TRBJ2-2; CDR3: CATSGLVTGGRTGELFF; DNA: TGTGCCACCAGCGGATTGGTCACCGGGGGGAGGACCGGGGAGCTGTTTTTT
length: 13; size: many; D: .; V: TRBV27; J: TRBJ2-6; CDR3: CASRPPGANVLTF; DNA: TGTGCCAGCAGGCCCCCTGGGGCCAACGTCCTGACTTTC
length: 16; size: few; D: .; V: TRBV5-1; J: TRBJ2-5; CDR3: CASSYSIGQSQETQYF; DNA: TGCGCCAGCAGTTATTCCATCGGACAGAGCCAAGAGACCCAGTACTTC
length: 13; size: .; D: .; V: TRBV6-1; J: TRBJ1-1; CDR3: CVSTGRQNTEAFF; DNA: TGTGTCAGCACGGGTAGACAGAACACTGAAGCTTTCTTT
length: 15; size: .; D: .; V: TRBV7-3; J: TRBJ2-7; CDR3: CASSPRQENSYEQYF; DNA: TGTGCCAGCAGCCCCCGTCAGGAAAACTCCTACGAGCAGTACTTC
length: 13; size: few; D: .; V: TRBV12-3/TRBV12-4; J: TRBJ1-2; CDR3: CATHVGGEYGFTF; DNA: TGTGCCACTCACGTTGGAGGGGAATATGGCTTCACCTTC
length: 11; size: .; D: .; V: TRBV29-1; J: TRBJ2-7; CDR3: CSVWTTREQYF; DNA: TGCAGCGTTTGGACTACCCGGGAGCAGTACTTC
length: 17; size: few; D: TRBD2; V: TRBV24-1; J: TRBJ2-5; CDR3: CATSDAIRTSGRETQYF; DNA: TGTGCCACCAGTGACGCGATACGGACTAGCGGGAGAGAGACCCAGTACTTC
length: 14; size: .; D: TRBD2; V: TRBV28; J: TRBJ2-7; CDR3: CASSVSGTNYEQYF; DNA: TGTGCCAGCAGCGTGAGCGGGACTAACTACGAGCAGTACTTC
length: 13; size: many; D: .; V: TRBV20-1; J: TRBJ1-2; CDR3: CSASTGWVDGYTF; DNA: TGCAGTGCGTCGACAGGTTGGGTAGATGGCTACACCTTC
length: 14; size: many; D: .; V: TRBV6-1; J: TRBJ2-7; CDR3: CASPSTRGSYEQYF; DNA: TGTGCCAGCCCCTCGACCCGGGGGAGCTACGAGCAGTACTTC
length: 16; size: many; D: TRBD2; V: TRBV12-3/TRBV12-4; J: TRBJ2-2; CDR3: CASSLSSGGSAGELFF; DNA: TGTGCCAGCAGTTTATCTAGCGGGGGATCGGCCGGGGAGCTGTTTTTT
length: 14; size: many; D: .; V: TRBV28; J: TRBJ1-1; CDR3: CASSFWRLNTEAFF; DNA: TGTGCCAGCAGTTTTTGGAGACTGAACACTGAAGCTTTCTTT
length: 12; size: few; D: .; V: TRBV12-3/TRBV12-4; J: TRBJ2-3; CDR3: CASSWDGETQYF; DNA: TGTGCCAGCAGTTGGGACGGCGAAACGCAGTATTTT
length: 13; size: many; D: .; V: TRBV7-3; J: TRBJ1-1; CDR3: CASSLIFGGEAFF; DNA: TGTGCCAGCAGCTTAATCTTTGGGGGTGAAGCTTTCTTT
length: 16; size: few; D: TRBD1; V: TRBV6-5; J: TRBJ1-1; CDR3: CASSYGTGRVNTEAFF; DNA: TGTGCCAGCAGTTACGGGACAGGGCGGGTGAACACTGAAGCTTTCTTT
length: 13; size: .; D: .; V: TRBV29-1; J: TRBJ1-1; CDR3: CSVAVSVNTEAFF; DNA: TGCAGCGTTGCGGTGTCGGTGAACACTGAAGCTTTCTTT
length: 13; size: many; D: .; V: TRBV19; J: TRBJ2-5; CDR3: CASSRQAQETQYF; DNA: TGTGCCAGTAGCCGACAGGCACAAGAGACCCAGTACTTC
length: 13; size: many; D: TRBD1; V: TRBV5-6; J: TRBJ1-2; CDR3: CASSPDRARGYTF; DNA: TGTGCCAGCAGCCCAGACAGGGCGAGGGGCTACACCTTC
length: 13; size: many; D: TRBD1; V: TRBV20-1; J: TRBJ1-1; CDR3: CSAGGSLNTEAFF; DNA: TGCAGTGCAGGGGGCAGCTTGAACACTGAAGCTTTCTTT
length: 15; size: many; D: TRBD1; V: TRBV28; J: TRBJ1-1; CDR3: CASSSPTGGHTEAFF; DNA: TGTGCCAGCAGTTCCCCGACAGGGGGCCACACTGAAGCTTTCTTT
length: 13; size: once; D: .; V: TRBV27; J: TRBJ2-5; CDR3: CASKRGLQETQYF; DNA: TGTGCCAGCAAGCGCGGGTTACAAGAGACCCAGTACTTC
length: 15; size: many; D: .; V: TRBV27; J: TRBJ2-1; CDR3: CASSLEGGYGDEQFF; DNA: TGTGCCAGCAGTTTAGAGGGGGGGTACGGGGATGAGCAGTTCTTC
length: 13; size: .; D: .; V: TRBV20-1; J: TRBJ1-1; CDR3: CSARVIVGTEAFF; DNA: TGCAGTGCTAGGGTTATAGTGGGCACTGAAGCTTTCTTT
length: 17; size: many; D: TRBD1; V: TRBV2; J: TRBJ1-5; CDR3: CASTFETTGDVNQPQHF; DNA: TGTGCCAGCACCTTCGAAACGACAGGGGATGTCAATCAGCCCCAGCATTTT
length: 16; size: many; D: .; V: TRBV4-1; J: TRBJ1-2; CDR3: CASSQLSSEAPYGYTF; DNA: TGCGCCAGCAGCCAATTGTCTTCGGAGGCGCCCTATGGCTACACCTTC
length: 15; size: many; D: .; V: TRBV6-1; J: TRBJ2-7; CDR3: CASSDERKAAYEQYF; DNA: TGTGCCAGCAGTGACGAGAGAAAAGCCGCCTACGAGCAGTACTTC